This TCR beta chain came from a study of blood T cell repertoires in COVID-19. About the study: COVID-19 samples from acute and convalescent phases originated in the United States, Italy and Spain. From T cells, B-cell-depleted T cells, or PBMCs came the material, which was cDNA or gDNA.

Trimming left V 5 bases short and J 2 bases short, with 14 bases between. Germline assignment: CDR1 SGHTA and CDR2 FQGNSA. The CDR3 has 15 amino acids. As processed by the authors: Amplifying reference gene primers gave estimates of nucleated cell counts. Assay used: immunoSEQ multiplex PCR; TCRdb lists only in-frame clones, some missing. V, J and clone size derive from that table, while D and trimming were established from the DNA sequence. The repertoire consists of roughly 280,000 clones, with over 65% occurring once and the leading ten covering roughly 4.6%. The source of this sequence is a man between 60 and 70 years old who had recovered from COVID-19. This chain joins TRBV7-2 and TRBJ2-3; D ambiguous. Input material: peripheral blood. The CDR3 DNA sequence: TGTGCCAGCAGCGCACTTCTCGCTAACACAGATACGCAGTATTTT. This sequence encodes CASSALLANTDTQYF. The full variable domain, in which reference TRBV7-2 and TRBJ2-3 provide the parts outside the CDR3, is GAGVSQSPSNKVTEKGKDVELRCDPISGHTALYWYRQSLGQGLEFLIYFQGNSAPDKSGLPSDRFSAERTGGSVSTLTIQRTQQEDSAVYLCASSALLANTDTQYFGPGTRLTVL.